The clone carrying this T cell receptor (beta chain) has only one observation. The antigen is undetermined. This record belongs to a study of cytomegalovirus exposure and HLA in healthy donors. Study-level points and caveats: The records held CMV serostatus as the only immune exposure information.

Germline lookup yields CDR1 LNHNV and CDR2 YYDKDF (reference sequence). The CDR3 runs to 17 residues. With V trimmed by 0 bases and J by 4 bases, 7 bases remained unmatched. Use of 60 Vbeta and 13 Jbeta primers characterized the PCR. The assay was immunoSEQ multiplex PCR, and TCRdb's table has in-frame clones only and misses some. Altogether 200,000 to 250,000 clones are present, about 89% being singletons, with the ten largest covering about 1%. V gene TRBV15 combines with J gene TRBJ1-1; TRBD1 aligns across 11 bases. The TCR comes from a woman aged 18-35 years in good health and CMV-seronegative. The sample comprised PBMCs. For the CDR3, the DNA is TGTGCCACCAGCAGAGAGGGGACAGGGGGAAGACGCACTGAAGCTTTCTTT. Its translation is CATSREGTGGRRTEAFF.